A selection of T cell receptor beta chains follows, all from one sample in a study of blood T cell repertoires in COVID-19. Sequenced by immunoSEQ multiplex PCR; TCRdb stores in-frame clones only, minus some. The sample contains approximately 150,000 clones, more than 85% of which appear only once. Sequenced material: PBMCs or T cells enriched from blood (not recorded which). These receptor sequences come from a human donor with acute COVID-19. The donor label of this sample is uncertain. The CDR3 runs from the conserved cysteine through the conserved F or W. A D gene is named only where the DNA matches it firmly. A row's size may be missing; if present it is once, few, many or a size class.

d_call,j_call,v_call,clone_size,cdr3_nt,cdr3_aa
-,TRBJ1-2,TRBV6-2/TRBV6-3,-,TGTGCCAGCAGTTACCCCTTCTATGGCTACACCTTC,CASSYPFYGYTF
TRBD1,TRBJ2-7,TRBV13,-,TGTGCCAGCAGCTTAGGAACAGGGGCCAACTACGAGCAGTACTTC,CASSLGTGANYEQYF
-,TRBJ1-2,TRBV6-5,-,TGTGCCAGCAGTCCGGACGGGATCTATGGCTACACCTTC,CASSPDGIYGYTF
-,TRBJ2-4,TRBV3-1/TRBV3-2,-,TGTGCCAGCAGCCAACGTAGCGGAGCCAAAAACATTCAGTACTTC,CASSQRSGAKNIQYF
TRBD1,TRBJ2-3,TRBV6-2/TRBV6-3,-,TGTGCCAGCAGCTCTAGGACAGGGCCCACAGATACGCAGTATTTT,CASSSRTGPTDTQYF
-,TRBJ2-7,TRBV19,once,TGTGCCAGTAGTATAGTACGTCGAGGGATCCACGAGCAGTACTTC,CASSIVRRGIHEQYF
TRBD1,TRBJ1-3,TRBV5-1,-,TGCGCCAGCAGCTTGGAGGGGGCGCCTATATATTTT,CASSLEGAPIYF
-,TRBJ1-2,TRBV7-2,-,TGTGCCAGCAGCTTAGACTCCCTCCGCGGCTACACCTTC,CASSLDSLRGYTF
TRBD1,TRBJ1-1,TRBV27,-,TGTGCCAGCAGTTTTACAGGGGGCACTGAAGCTTTCTTT,CASSFTGGTEAFF
-,TRBJ2-2,TRBV24-1,-,TGTGCCACCAGTGATTTGGCGGAGGGACTCCTGAACACCGGGGAGCTGTTTTTT,CATSDLAEGLLNTGELFF
-,TRBJ1-1,TRBV5-6,-,TGTGCCAGCAGCGTGGGACCCCGGGGGGGCACTGAAGCTTTCTTT,CASSVGPRGGTEAFF
-,TRBJ2-5,TRBV6-6,few,TGTGCCAGCAGCTCGACAGAAATCAGCCTAGAGACCCAGTACTTC,CASSSTEISLETQYF
-,TRBJ2-5,TRBV6-2/TRBV6-3,-,TGTGCCAGCAGTTACATGCAGGGCCAGCAGACCCAGTACTTC,CASSYMQGQQTQYF
-,TRBJ1-1,TRBV3-1/TRBV3-2,-,TGTGCCAGCAGCCAAGACAGGGCTGAAGCTTTCTTT,CASSQDRAEAFF
-,TRBJ2-3,TRBV27,-,TGTGCCAGCAGTTCTTTTAGCGGAGCAGATACGCAGTATTTT,CASSSFSGADTQYF
-,TRBJ2-3,TRBV28,once,TGTGCCAGCAGATCACAGGGTGGGGGAGATACGCAGTATTTT,CASRSQGGGDTQYF
TRBD2,TRBJ2-1,TRBV3-1/TRBV3-2,-,TGTGCCAGCAGCCAAGATCTAGCGGGCAGCTCCTACAATGAGCAGTTCTTC,CASSQDLAGSSYNEQFF
-,TRBJ1-2,TRBV11-2,-,TGTGCCAGCAGCTACCTTACCAGGGGCGATGACTATGGCTACACCTTC,CASSYLTRGDDYGYTF
TRBD2,TRBJ2-1,TRBV6-5,-,TGTGCCACCTTCGGCACGGGGGGCTACAATGAGCAGTTCTTC,CATFGTGGYNEQFF
TRBD1,TRBJ1-5,TRBV28,-,TGTGCCAGCAGCCTTTCTCTTACAGGGGGTCTAAGGACCCAGCATTTT,CASSLSLTGGLRTQHF
TRBD1,TRBJ1-5,TRBV12-3/TRBV12-4,-,TGTGCCAGCACCGGACAGGGACAGCCCCAGCATTTT,CASTGQGQPQHF
TRBD1,TRBJ2-2,TRBV25-1,-,TGTGCCAGCAGTGAATATGGGACAGGAACGAACACCGGGGAGCTGTTTTTT,CASSEYGTGTNTGELFF
-,TRBJ2-3,TRBV4-2,-,TGTGCCTCGTTCCAAACGACGGACTCAAGGTCGTATGCAGATACGCAGTATTTT,CASFQTTDSRSYADTQYF
TRBD1,TRBJ1-2,TRBV5-4,-,TGTGCCAGCAGCTTGGAAGGGGGCACCTATGGCTACACCTTC,CASSLEGGTYGYTF
-,TRBJ1-4,TRBV11-1,-,TGTGCCAGCAGCCTCCTAGGGGCAACTAATGAAAAACTGTTTTTT,CASSLLGATNEKLFF
-,TRBJ2-1,TRBV29-1,once,TGCAGCGCCGCAGAAGGTGAGGATGAGCAGTTCTTC,CSAAEGEDEQFF
-,TRBJ2-5,TRBV12-3/TRBV12-4,-,TGTGCCAGCAGTTTGGCGGCTAGTCAGTACTTC,CASSLAASQYF
TRBD2,TRBJ2-7,TRBV28,-,TGTGCCAGCAGTACAGCGGGGGGGCCCTACGAGCAGTACTTC,CASSTAGGPYEQYF
TRBD1,TRBJ2-7,TRBV9,-,TGTGCCAGCAGCCTACGACAGGGGGCCTACGAGCAGTACTTC,CASSLRQGAYEQYF
-,TRBJ1-6,TRBV27,-,TGTGCCAGCAGCTTAACAGGGTTTGGGTTAAATTCACCCCTCCACTTT,CASSLTGFGLNSPLHF
-,TRBJ2-1,TRBV7-7,-,TGTGCCAGCAGCAGCGACTCCTACAATGAGCAGTTCTTC,CASSSDSYNEQFF
TRBD2,TRBJ2-3,TRBV12-5,-,TGTGCTAGTGGTTTGGGTAGCGGGGGGGGAGGAGATACGCAGTATTTT,CASGLGSGGGGDTQYF
TRBD1,TRBJ2-2,TRBV2,-,TGTGCCAGCAGTCAGGGGGCCGCGGGCACCGGGGAGCTGTTTTTT,CASSQGAAGTGELFF
-,TRBJ1-6,TRBV9,-,TGTGCCAGCAGCGCCCGGGACACCCCGAGCTCCTATAATTCACCCCTCCACTTT,CASSARDTPSSYNSPLHF
TRBD1,TRBJ1-5,TRBV6-5,few,TGTGCCAGCAGTCCCGCACAGGGGGCACAACAGCCCCAGCATTTT,CASSPAQGAQQPQHF